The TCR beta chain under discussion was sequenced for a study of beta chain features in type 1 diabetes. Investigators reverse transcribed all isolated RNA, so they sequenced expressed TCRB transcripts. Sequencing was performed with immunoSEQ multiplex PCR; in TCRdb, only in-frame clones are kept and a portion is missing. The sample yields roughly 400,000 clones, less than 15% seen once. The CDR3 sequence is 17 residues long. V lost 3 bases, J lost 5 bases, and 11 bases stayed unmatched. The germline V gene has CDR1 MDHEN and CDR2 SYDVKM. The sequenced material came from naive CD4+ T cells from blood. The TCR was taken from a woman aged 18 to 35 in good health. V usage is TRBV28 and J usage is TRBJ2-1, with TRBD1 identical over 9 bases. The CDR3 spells CASSFPRPGTGNNEQFF. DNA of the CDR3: TGTGCCAGCAGTTTCCCTCGCCCTGGGACAGGGAACAATGAGCAGTTCTTC. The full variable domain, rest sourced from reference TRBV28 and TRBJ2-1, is DVKVTQSSRYLVKRTGEKVFLECVQDMDHENMFWYRQDPGLGLRLIYFSYDVKMKEKGDIPEGYSVSREKKERFSLILESASTNQTSMYLCASSFPRPGTGNNEQFFGPGTRLTVL.